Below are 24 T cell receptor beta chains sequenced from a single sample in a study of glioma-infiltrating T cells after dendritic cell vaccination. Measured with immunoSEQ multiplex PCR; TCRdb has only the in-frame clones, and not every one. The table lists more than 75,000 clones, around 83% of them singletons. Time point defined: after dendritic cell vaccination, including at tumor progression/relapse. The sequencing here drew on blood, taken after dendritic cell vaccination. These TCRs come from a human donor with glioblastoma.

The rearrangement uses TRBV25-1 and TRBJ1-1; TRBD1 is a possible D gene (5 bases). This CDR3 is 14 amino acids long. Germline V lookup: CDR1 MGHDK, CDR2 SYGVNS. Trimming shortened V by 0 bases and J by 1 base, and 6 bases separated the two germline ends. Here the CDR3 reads CASSEYGGNTEAFF. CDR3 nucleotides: TGTGCCAGCAGTGAATACGGGGGGAACACTGAAGCTTTCTTT.

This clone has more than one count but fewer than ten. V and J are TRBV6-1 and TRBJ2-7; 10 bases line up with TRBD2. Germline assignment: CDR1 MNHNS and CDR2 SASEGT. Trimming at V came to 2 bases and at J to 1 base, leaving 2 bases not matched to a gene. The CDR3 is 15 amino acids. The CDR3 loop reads CASSEPSGGSYEQYF. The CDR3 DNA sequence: TGTGCCAGCAGTGAACCTAGCGGGGGTTCCTACGAGCAGTACTTC.

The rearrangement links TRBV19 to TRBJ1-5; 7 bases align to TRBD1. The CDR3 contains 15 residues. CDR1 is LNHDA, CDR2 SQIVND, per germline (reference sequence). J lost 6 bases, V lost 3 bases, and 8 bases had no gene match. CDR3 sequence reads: CASSISGTVTQPQHF. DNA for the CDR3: TGTGCCAGTAGTATTAGCGGGACAGTCACTCAGCCCCAGCATTTT.

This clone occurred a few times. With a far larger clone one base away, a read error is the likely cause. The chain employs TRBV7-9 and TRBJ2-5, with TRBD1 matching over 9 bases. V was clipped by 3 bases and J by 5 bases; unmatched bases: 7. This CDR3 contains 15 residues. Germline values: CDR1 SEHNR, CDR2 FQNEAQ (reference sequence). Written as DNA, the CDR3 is TGTGCCAGCAGCTTGGGAACAGGGGGCGGTGAGACCCAGTACTTC. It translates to CASSLGTGGGETQYF.

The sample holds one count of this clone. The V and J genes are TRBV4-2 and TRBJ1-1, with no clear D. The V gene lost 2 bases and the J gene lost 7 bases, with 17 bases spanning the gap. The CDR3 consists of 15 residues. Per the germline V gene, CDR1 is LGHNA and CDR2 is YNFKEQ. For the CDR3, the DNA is TGTGCCAGCAGCCAACTCCTTCGAAGCGGGAATGAAGCTTTCTTT. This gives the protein CASSQLLRSGNEAFF.

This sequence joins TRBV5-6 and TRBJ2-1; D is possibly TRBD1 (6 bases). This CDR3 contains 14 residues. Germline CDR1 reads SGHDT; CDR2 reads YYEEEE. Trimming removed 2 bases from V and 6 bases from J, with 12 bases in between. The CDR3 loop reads CASSFSWGRNEQFF. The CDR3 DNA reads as TGTGCCAGCAGCTTTTCTTGGGGGCGCAATGAGCAGTTCTTC.

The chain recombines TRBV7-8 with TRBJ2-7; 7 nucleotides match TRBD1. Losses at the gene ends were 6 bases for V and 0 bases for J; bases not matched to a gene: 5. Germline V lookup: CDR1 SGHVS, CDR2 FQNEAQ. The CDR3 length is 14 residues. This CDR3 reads CASRDRANSYEQYF. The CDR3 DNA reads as TGTGCCAGCAGAGACAGGGCAAACTCCTACGAGCAGTACTTC.

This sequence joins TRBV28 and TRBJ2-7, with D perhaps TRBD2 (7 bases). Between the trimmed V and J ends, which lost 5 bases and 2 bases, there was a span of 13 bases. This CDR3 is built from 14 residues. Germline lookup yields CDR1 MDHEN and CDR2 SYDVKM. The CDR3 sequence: CASSPAGGPYEQYF. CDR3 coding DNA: TGTGCCAGCAGTCCTGCCGGGGGGCCCTACGAGCAGTACTTC.

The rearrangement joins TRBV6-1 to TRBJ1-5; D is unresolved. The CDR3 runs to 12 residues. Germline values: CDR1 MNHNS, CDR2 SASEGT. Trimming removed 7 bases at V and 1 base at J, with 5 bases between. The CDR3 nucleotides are TGTGCCAGCAAACAGAGCAATCAGCCCCAGCATTTT. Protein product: CASKQSNQPQHF.

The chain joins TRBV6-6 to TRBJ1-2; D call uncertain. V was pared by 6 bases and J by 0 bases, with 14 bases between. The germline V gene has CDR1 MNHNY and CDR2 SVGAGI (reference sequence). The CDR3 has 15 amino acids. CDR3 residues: CASSRWTGTNYGYTF. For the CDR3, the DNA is TGTGCCAGCAGCCGTTGGACGGGGACTAACTATGGCTACACCTTC.

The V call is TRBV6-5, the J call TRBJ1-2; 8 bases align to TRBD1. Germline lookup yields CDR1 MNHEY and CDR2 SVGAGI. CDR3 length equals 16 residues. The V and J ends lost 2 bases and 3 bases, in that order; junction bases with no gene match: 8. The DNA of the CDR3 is TGTGCCAGCAGTTACCTAGAGACAGGGGATGACTATGGCTACACCTTC. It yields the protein CASSYLETGDDYGYTF.

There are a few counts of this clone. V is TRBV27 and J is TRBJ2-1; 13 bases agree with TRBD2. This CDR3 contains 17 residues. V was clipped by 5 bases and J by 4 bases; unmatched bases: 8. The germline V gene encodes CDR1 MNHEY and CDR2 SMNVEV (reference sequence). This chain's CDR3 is CASSPGTSGEIYNEQFF. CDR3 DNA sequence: TGTGCCAGCAGTCCCGGGACTAGCGGGGAAATTTACAATGAGCAGTTCTTC.

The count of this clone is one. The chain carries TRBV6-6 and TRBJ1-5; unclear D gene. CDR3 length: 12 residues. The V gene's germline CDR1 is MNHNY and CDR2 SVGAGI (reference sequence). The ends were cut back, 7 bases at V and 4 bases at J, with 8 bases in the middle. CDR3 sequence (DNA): TGTGCCAGCACGATGGAGAATCAGCCCCAGCATTTT. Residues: CASTMENQPQHF.

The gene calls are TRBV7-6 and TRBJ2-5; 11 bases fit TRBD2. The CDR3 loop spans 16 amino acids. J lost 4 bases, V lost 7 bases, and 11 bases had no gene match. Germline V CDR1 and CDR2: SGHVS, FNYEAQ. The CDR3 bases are TGTGCCAGCAACCCCCCCGGTAGCGGGGGGGCAGAGACCCAGTACTTC. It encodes CASNPPGSGGAETQYF.

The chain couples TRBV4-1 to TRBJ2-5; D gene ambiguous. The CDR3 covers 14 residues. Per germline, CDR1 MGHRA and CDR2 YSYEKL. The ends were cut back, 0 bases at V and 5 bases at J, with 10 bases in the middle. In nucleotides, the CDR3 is TGCGCCAGCAGCCAAGATTCCAGCGTGGAGACCCAGTACTTC. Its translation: CASSQDSSVETQYF.

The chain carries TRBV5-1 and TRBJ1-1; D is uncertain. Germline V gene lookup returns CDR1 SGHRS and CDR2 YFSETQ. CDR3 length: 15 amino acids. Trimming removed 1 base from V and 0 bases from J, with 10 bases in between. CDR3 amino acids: CASSLYGQLNTEAFF. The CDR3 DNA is TGCGCCAGCAGCTTGTATGGGCAGTTGAACACTGAAGCTTTCTTT.

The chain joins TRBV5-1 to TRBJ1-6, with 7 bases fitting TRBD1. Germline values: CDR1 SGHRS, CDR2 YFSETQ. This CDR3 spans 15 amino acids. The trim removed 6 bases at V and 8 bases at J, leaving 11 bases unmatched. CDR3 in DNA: TGCGCCAGCAAACCTACAAACAGGGGTCATTCACCCCTCCACTTT. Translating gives CASKPTNRGHSPLHF.

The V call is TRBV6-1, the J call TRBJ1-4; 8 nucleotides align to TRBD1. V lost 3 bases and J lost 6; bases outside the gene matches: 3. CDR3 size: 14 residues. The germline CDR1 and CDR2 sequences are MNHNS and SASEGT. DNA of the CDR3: TGTGCCAGCAGTGAGACAGGGGCGGATGAAAAACTGTTTTTT. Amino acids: CASSETGADEKLFF.

The CDR3 DNA is TGTGCCAGCAGTTTATTGAGTAGCGGGTATCGAGAGACCCAGTACTTC. This codes for CASSLLSSGYRETQYF. The V call is TRBV27, the J call TRBJ2-5, with 7 bases identical to TRBD2. Germline values: CDR1 MNHEY, CDR2 SMNVEV (reference sequence). This CDR3 is built from 16 residues. J was trimmed by 4 bases and V by 1 base; bases with no gene match: 9.

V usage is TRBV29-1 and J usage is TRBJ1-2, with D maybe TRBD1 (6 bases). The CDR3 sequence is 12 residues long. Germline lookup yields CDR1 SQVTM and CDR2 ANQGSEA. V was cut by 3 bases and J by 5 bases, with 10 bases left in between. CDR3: CSVDRGGYGYTF. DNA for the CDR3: TGCAGCGTTGATAGAGGGGGATATGGCTACACCTTC.

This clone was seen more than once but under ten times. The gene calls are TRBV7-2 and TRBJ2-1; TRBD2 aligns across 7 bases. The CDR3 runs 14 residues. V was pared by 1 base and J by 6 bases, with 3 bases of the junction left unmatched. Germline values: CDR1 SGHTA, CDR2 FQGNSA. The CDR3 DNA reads TGTGCCAGCAGCTTAGAGGCGGGGGTCAATGAGCAGTTCTTC. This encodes CASSLEAGVNEQFF.

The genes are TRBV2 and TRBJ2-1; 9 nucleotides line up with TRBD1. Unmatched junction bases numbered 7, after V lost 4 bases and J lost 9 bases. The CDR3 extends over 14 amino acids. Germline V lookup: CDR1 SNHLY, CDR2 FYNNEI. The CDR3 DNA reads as TGTGCCAGCAGTGGGGGGACAGGGTCCGGTGAGCAGTTCTTC. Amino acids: CASSGGTGSGEQFF.

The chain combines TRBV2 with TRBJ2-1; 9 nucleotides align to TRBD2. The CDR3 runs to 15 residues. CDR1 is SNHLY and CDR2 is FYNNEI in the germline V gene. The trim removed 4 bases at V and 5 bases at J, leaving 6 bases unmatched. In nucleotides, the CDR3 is TGTGCCAGCAGTGGTTCGCGGGGGGGAAACAATGAGCAGTTCTTC. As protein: CASSGSRGGNNEQFF.

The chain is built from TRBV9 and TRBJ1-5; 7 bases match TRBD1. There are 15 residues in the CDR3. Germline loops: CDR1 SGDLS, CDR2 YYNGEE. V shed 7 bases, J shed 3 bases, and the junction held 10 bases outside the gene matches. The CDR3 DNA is TGTGCCAGCGGGAAGACAGGGTTACACAATCAGCCCCAGCATTTT. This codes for CASGKTGLHNQPQHF.